The following is a T cell receptor beta chain sequence with its context. This CDR3 has 12 residues. Germline V gene sequence: CDR1 LNHDA, CDR2 SQIVND (reference sequence). V lost 3 bases, J lost 6 bases, and 7 bases lay in between. Repertoires were generated with immunoSEQ multiplex PCR, while TCRdb's copy carries only in-frame clones and drops some. The sample yields 120,000 or so clones, nearly 90% seen once. This entry belongs to a study of cytomegalovirus exposure and HLA in healthy donors. The TCR comes from a woman aged 18-29 years in good health and CMV-seronegative. This chain uses TRBV19 with TRBJ2-3; D perhaps matches TRBD2 (6 bases). The sequencing sample was made of PBMCs. CDR3 nucleotides: TGTGCCAGTAGTATTGGGGGGGATACGCAGTATTTT. As protein: CASSIGGDTQYF.